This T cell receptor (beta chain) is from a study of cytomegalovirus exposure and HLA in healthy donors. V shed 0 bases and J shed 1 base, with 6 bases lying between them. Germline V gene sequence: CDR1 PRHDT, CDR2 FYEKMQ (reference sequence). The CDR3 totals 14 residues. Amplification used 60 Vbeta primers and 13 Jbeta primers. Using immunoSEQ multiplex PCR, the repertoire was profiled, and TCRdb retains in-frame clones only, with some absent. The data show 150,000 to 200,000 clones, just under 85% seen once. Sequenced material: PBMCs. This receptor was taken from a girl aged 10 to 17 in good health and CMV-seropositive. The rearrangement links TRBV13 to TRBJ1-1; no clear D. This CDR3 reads CASSLGGGNTEAFF. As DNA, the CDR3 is TGTGCCAGCAGCTTAGGAGGAGGGAACACTGAAGCTTTCTTT.